A single sample gave rise to the 30 T cell receptor beta chains below, sequenced in a study of T cells in tumors after PD-1 blockade. TCRdb keeps only in-frame clones here, not all; method: immunoSEQ multiplex PCR. Among more than 40,000 clones listed, over 75% were seen once. The material was PBMCs, obtained before anti-PD-1 treatment. The receptors originated from a human donor with basal cell carcinoma.

The V gene is TRBV10-3, the J gene TRBJ1-2, with a possible D match to TRBD1 (5 bases). CDR1 and CDR2 from the germline V gene are ENHRY and SYGVKD. This CDR3 comprises 15 residues. Trimming took off 7 bases at V and 2 bases at J, with 17 bases between the two ends. CDR3 nucleotides: TGTGCCATCAACTGGGGAGACAGAACAAACTATGGCTACACCTTC. It codes for CAINWGDRTNYGYTF.

This clone was picked up one time. V usage is TRBV27 and J usage is TRBJ2-3, with D possibly being TRBD1 (6 bases). V lost 6 bases to trimming and J lost 0 bases, with 10 bases between them. The CDR3 length is 14 residues. Per the germline V gene, CDR1 is MNHEY and CDR2 is SMNVEV (reference sequence). The CDR3 DNA reads TGTGCCAGCAGCATTACAGGGAGCACAGATACGCAGTATTTT. Translation: CASSITGSTDTQYF.

The J gene is TRBJ2-5, the V gene TRBV20-1; D is uncertain. The CDR3 has 10 residues. Germline V lookup: CDR1 DFQATT, CDR2 SNEGSKA (reference sequence). The V and J ends lost 5 bases and 3 bases respectively, with 4 bases between them. CDR3: CSAHKETQYF. The CDR3 DNA reads TGCAGTGCTCATAAAGAGACCCAGTACTTC.

The chain joins TRBV28 to TRBJ2-7; D possibly corresponds to TRBD2 (5 bases). CDR1 MDHEN and CDR2 SYDVKM come from the germline V gene. The CDR3 runs 15 residues. Trimming shortened V by 6 bases and J by 4 bases, and 19 bases separated the two germline ends. The CDR3 region has the DNA TGTGCCAGCAGCAAAGTAGGACTCCTCCTGTACGAGCAGTACTTC. Translation gives CASSKVGLLLYEQYF.

The V call is TRBV12-5, the J call TRBJ1-5; D may be TRBD1 (5 bases). The V and J ends lost 5 bases and 4 bases respectively, with 12 bases between them. The CDR3 length is 14 residues. The germline gives CDR1 LGHNT, CDR2 FRNRAP. The CDR3 DNA is TGTGCTAGTGGTCCGCAGGGAGGGAATCAGCCCCAGCATTTT. This codes for CASGPQGGNQPQHF.

This clone has a handful of counts. This rearrangement joins TRBV3-1 (or the pseudogene TRBV3-2) to TRBJ2-7; D assignment may be TRBD1 or TRBD2 (7 bases each). The germline CDR1 and CDR2 sequences are LGHDT and YNNKEL (reference sequence). The CDR3 has 12 amino acids. Trimming stripped 5 bases from V and 6 bases from J, with 11 bases between. Here the CDR3 reads CASSDREGEQYF. CDR3 nucleotide sequence: TGTGCCAGCAGCGACAGGGAGGGCGAGCAGTACTTC.

The rearrangement links TRBV27 to TRBJ1-4, with 9 bases matching TRBD1. V shed 5 bases, J shed 6 bases, and the junction held 10 bases outside the gene matches. The CDR3 is 16 amino acids. CDR1 is MNHEY, CDR2 SMNVEV, per germline (reference sequence). CDR3: CASSPVTWTGDEKLFF. As DNA, the CDR3 is TGTGCCAGCAGTCCCGTTACCTGGACAGGGGATGAAAAACTGTTTTTT.

This clone appeared once. The V call is TRBV6-1, the J call TRBJ1-2, with D maybe TRBD1 (5 bases). This CDR3 is built from 16 residues. Germline lookup yields CDR1 MNHNS and CDR2 SASEGT. With 4 bases removed from V and 0 bases from J, the gap between germline ends came to 15 bases. The CDR3 spells CASSVRGGDTNYGYTF. For the CDR3, the DNA is TGTGCCAGCAGTGTGCGTGGAGGGGATACTAACTATGGCTACACCTTC.

The chain combines TRBV5-1 with TRBJ2-3; D is uncertain. Germline values: CDR1 SGHRS, CDR2 YFSETQ. The CDR3 sequence is 12 residues long. Deletions cut 4 bases from V and 6 bases from J, with 9 bases between. Here the CDR3 reads CASSDSSDTQYF. CDR3 bases: TGCGCCAGCAGCGATAGTAGCGATACGCAGTATTTT.

This clone was observed a handful of times. Mismatch with germline at one junction end may stem from a read error. The chain employs TRBV6-5 and TRBJ1-6; TRBD1 might be the D (5 bases). Germline CDR1 and CDR2: MNHEY and SVGAGI. The CDR3 length is 15 residues. The CDR3 DNA sequence: TGTGCCAGCAGATACTCCGGGACGGATAATTCACCCCTCCACTTT. It codes for CASRYSGTDNSPLHF.

This clone was recorded only once. J is TRBJ2-7 and V is TRBV13; D perhaps matches TRBD2 (5 bases). This CDR3 spans 14 amino acids. V was clipped by 5 bases and J by 2 bases, with 13 bases between them. Germline V CDR1 and CDR2: PRHDT, FYEKMQ (reference sequence). The CDR3 spells CASSLGRRTYEQYF. CDR3 sequence (DNA): TGTGCCAGCAGCCTGGGCCGGAGGACCTACGAGCAGTACTTC.

The chain is built from TRBV28 and TRBJ1-5; TRBD1 is a possible D gene (6 bases). Germline values: CDR1 MDHEN, CDR2 SYDVKM. V lost 5 bases to trimming and J lost 6 bases, with 14 bases between them. The CDR3 is made up of 14 amino acids. The CDR3 DNA reads as TGTGCCAGCAGTCTGGGGGGCTTGGGTCAGCCCCAGCATTTT. This sequence encodes CASSLGGLGQPQHF.

The rearrangement links TRBV19 to TRBJ2-7; a weak D match, TRBD1 (6 bases). CDR3 length: 15 residues. Germline lookup yields CDR1 LNHDA and CDR2 SQIVND (reference sequence). The V end was cut by 5 bases, the J end by 0 bases, with 14 bases between. The CDR3 reads CASSSSQGLSYEQYF. The CDR3 region has the DNA TGTGCCAGTAGTTCCTCACAGGGCCTCTCCTACGAGCAGTACTTC.

The chain employs TRBV2 and TRBJ2-1; D gene ambiguous. Per germline, CDR1 SNHLY and CDR2 FYNNEI. Deletions cut 3 bases from V and 15 bases from J, with 15 bases between. The CDR3 totals 12 residues. CDR3 sequence: CASSEDSPNRFF. The CDR3 DNA follows: TGTGCCAGCAGTGAGGATTCTCCGAACCGGTTCTTC.

CDR3 DNA sequence: TGTGCCAGAAGCCTTAGCGGGTGCACAGATACGCAGTATTTT. Translation: CARSLSGCTDTQYF. The chain couples TRBV5-3 to TRBJ2-3; TRBD2 aligns across 7 bases. TRBV5-3 is sorted into the ORF group, with uncertain function. Trimming removed 4 bases from V and 1 base from J; junction bases left unmatched: 3. The CDR3 has 14 amino acids.

The chain uses TRBV2 and TRBJ2-7, with 8 nucleotides matching TRBD2. The germline gives CDR1 SNHLY, CDR2 FYNNEI. Trimming at V came to 4 bases and at J to 1 base, leaving 3 bases not matched to a gene. The length of the CDR3 is 14 residues. The CDR3 reads CASSAPSGSYEQYF. DNA for the CDR3: TGTGCCAGCAGTGCGCCTAGCGGGTCCTACGAGCAGTACTTC.

In DNA form, the CDR3 reads TGTGCCACCAGCAGGATGGGGGCTGAAGCTTTCTTT. Protein: CATSRMGAEAFF. This sequence joins TRBV15 and TRBJ1-1, with D possibly TRBD1 on 5 matching bases. V dropped 3 bases and J dropped 6 bases, with 8 bases sitting between them. Germline CDR1 and CDR2: LNHNV and YYDKDF (reference sequence). The CDR3 loop spans 12 amino acids.

The chain employs TRBV6-1 and TRBJ2-7; tentative D call: TRBD1 (5 bases). The germline gives CDR1 MNHNS, CDR2 SASEGT. There are 14 residues in the CDR3. V was pared by 3 bases and J by 4 bases, with 13 bases between. CDR3 residues: CASSEQGIGYEQYF. For the CDR3, the DNA is TGTGCCAGCAGTGAGCAGGGAATAGGGTACGAGCAGTACTTC.

The chain recombines TRBV3-1 (or the pseudogene TRBV3-2) with TRBJ2-7; D unclear. The CDR3 covers 14 residues. V was trimmed by 5 bases and J by 1 base, leaving 12 bases between them. The germline gives CDR1 LGHDT, CDR2 YNNKEL (reference sequence). CDR3 in DNA: TGTGCCAGCAGCTACTTGGACGGATCCTACGAGCAGTACTTC. Protein sequence: CASSYLDGSYEQYF.

The rearrangement joins TRBV19 to TRBJ1-4, with D possibly matching TRBD1 (6 bases). In germline, CDR1 is LNHDA, CDR2 SQIVND (reference sequence). V lost 8 bases to trimming and J lost 3 bases, with 7 bases between them. The CDR3 sequence is 12 residues long. In DNA, the CDR3 is TGTGCCAGTTGGACAGCTAATGAAAAACTGTTTTTT. Protein product: CASWTANEKLFF.

The chain carries TRBV3-1 (or the pseudogene TRBV3-2) and TRBJ2-4; 7 bases line up with TRBD2. Unmatched junction bases numbered 14, after V lost 5 bases and J lost 4 bases. Germline assignment: CDR1 LGHDT and CDR2 YNNKEL (reference sequence). The CDR3 has 17 residues. CDR3 coding DNA: TGTGCCAGCAGCGCTAGCGGTCCCATTTGCAAAAAAAACATTCAGTACTTC. This sequence encodes CASSASGPICKKNIQYF.

J is TRBJ2-5 and V is TRBV7-9, with TRBD1 matching over 9 bases. The V segment lost 5 bases and the J segment 1 base; nucleotides outside the gene matches: 5. Germline V gene lookup returns CDR1 SEHNR and CDR2 FQNEAQ (reference sequence). This CDR3 has 15 amino acids. The CDR3: CASSPQGASQETQYF. The CDR3 DNA reads TGTGCCAGCAGCCCACAGGGGGCATCCCAAGAGACCCAGTACTTC.

CDR3 nucleotides: TGTGCCAGCTGGAAGAACCCGAACACCGGGGAGCTGTTTTTT. Encoded protein: CASWKNPNTGELFF. This rearrangement joins TRBV6-5 to TRBJ2-2; D is unclear. This CDR3 spans 14 amino acids. Germline CDR1 and CDR2: MNHEY and SVGAGI. The V gene lost 8 bases and the J gene lost 0 bases, with 10 bases spanning the gap.

This chain joins TRBV19 and TRBJ1-1; tentatively, D is TRBD1 (5 bases). Trimming left V 6 bases short and J 5 bases short, with 13 bases between. The V gene's germline CDR1 is LNHDA and CDR2 SQIVND (reference sequence). The CDR3 runs to 13 residues. This CDR3 is CASRSEGRTEAFF. CDR3 nucleotides: TGTGCCAGTAGATCGGAGGGGCGAACTGAAGCTTTCTTT.

The V and J genes are TRBV27 and TRBJ1-5; tentatively, D is TRBD1 (5 bases). CDR1 and CDR2 from the germline V gene are MNHEY and SMNVEV (reference sequence). CDR3 size: 17 residues. Between the trimmed V and J ends, which lost 5 bases and 0 bases, there was a span of 17 bases. CDR3 bases: TGTGCCAGCAGTCGGGTGGGGGGTGACTATAGCAATCAGCCCCAGCATTTT. It yields the protein CASSRVGGDYSNQPQHF.

The table lists this clone with a few counts. This chain uses TRBV20-1 with TRBJ1-2; D call uncertain. V dropped 1 base and J dropped 6 bases, with 3 bases sitting between them. The CDR3 sequence is 10 residues long. Looked up from germline, CDR1 is DFQATT and CDR2 is SNEGSKA (reference sequence). CDR3 region: CSARGDGYTF. CDR3 in DNA: TGCAGTGCTAGAGGGGATGGCTACACCTTC.

The chain employs TRBV27 and TRBJ2-3; 8 nucleotides align to TRBD2. Germline assignment: CDR1 MNHEY and CDR2 SMNVEV (reference sequence). J lost 6 bases, V lost 2 bases, and 13 bases had no gene match. CDR3 size: 17 residues. The CDR3 region has the DNA TGTGCCAGCAGTTTAATGGTGCGGGCGGGGGGCCCCGATACGCAGTATTTT. It yields the protein CASSLMVRAGGPDTQYF.

V is TRBV5-6 and J is TRBJ2-7; 8 positions agree with TRBD1. V lost 4 bases and J lost 4; bases outside the gene matches: 7. Germline CDR1 is SGHDT and CDR2 is YYEEEE. The CDR3 totals 14 residues. CDR3 protein: CASSVDRVRYEQYF. CDR3 sequence (DNA): TGTGCCAGCAGCGTGGACAGGGTGAGGTACGAGCAGTACTTC.

This clone appeared once. The chain couples TRBV7-9 to TRBJ2-1; 8 nucleotides match TRBD1. Germline lookup yields CDR1 SEHNR and CDR2 FQNEAQ (reference sequence). The CDR3 extends over 15 amino acids. With V trimmed by 5 bases and J by 5 bases, 8 bases remained unmatched. CDR3: CASSPRPGQDNEQFF. Written as DNA, the CDR3 is TGTGCCAGCAGCCCCCGACCGGGACAGGACAATGAGCAGTTCTTC.

V is TRBV6-5 and J is TRBJ1-2, with D tentatively TRBD1 (5 bases). Germline-derived CDR1 and CDR2 are MNHEY and SVGAGI. Trimming pared 10 bases from V and 5 bases from J, leaving 17 bases between. This CDR3 is 13 amino acids long. CDR3 nucleotides: TGTGCCACTTGGGACTCGATGTTTTATGGCTACACCTTC. It encodes CATWDSMFYGYTF.